The entry below describes one TCR beta chain. Antigen specificity is unknown. This specimen belongs to a study of cytomegalovirus exposure and HLA in healthy donors. PCR primers comprised 60 Vbeta and 13 Jbeta primers. The protocol was immunoSEQ multiplex PCR, while the TCRdb copy is restricted to in-frame clones and leaves out a portion. Of 150,000 to 200,000 clones listed, 75% to 85% are singletons. Healthy bone marrow donors made up the donor group. Whole-study results and caveats: Sequencing depth roughly uniform across donors was assumed in presence/absence analyses.

The sequenced material came from PBMCs. This clonotype was sampled from a woman between 25 and 40 years old in good health and CMV-seronegative.

CDR3 in amino acids: CASSLARGAPLDTEAFF. The CDR3 bases are TGTGCCAGCAGTTTAGCCAGGGGAGCCCCTTTGGACACTGAAGCTTTCTTT. V is TRBV27 and J is TRBJ1-1; the D gene is possibly TRBD1 (6 bases). Looked up from germline, CDR1 is MNHEY and CDR2 is SMNVEV (reference sequence). V lost 2 bases, J lost 3 bases, and 19 bases lay in between. The CDR3 is 17 amino acids.